This TCR beta chain was documented in a study of shared clonotypes between healthy human individuals. Study-level background: Each donor's CD8 memory used one plate, CD8 naive two, each CD4 subset three.

V lost 10 bases to trimming and J lost 3 bases, with 19 bases between them. Germline V gives CDR1 MNHEY, CDR2 SMNVEV (reference sequence). The CDR3 has 15 residues. Measured with immunoSEQ multiplex PCR; TCRdb has only the in-frame clones, and not every one. The data show 2.5 million or so clones, around 90% seen once. Study-wide findings and caveats: Naive subsets typically showed greater estimated richness than memory subsets.

About this clone: Antigen unknown.

Healthy and HIV-negative, the adult donors had no recent acute infections or vaccinations. The rearrangement links TRBV27 to TRBJ1-5; D perhaps matches TRBD1 (5 bases). Material: naive CD4+ T cells sorted from blood. Subset reported: CD45RA+ positively selected. This receptor was obtained from a man aged 18 to 30 in good health. The CDR3 reads CATRDRIGINQPQHF. CDR3 DNA sequence: TGTGCCACCCGGGACCGAATTGGAATCAATCAGCCCCAGCATTTT.